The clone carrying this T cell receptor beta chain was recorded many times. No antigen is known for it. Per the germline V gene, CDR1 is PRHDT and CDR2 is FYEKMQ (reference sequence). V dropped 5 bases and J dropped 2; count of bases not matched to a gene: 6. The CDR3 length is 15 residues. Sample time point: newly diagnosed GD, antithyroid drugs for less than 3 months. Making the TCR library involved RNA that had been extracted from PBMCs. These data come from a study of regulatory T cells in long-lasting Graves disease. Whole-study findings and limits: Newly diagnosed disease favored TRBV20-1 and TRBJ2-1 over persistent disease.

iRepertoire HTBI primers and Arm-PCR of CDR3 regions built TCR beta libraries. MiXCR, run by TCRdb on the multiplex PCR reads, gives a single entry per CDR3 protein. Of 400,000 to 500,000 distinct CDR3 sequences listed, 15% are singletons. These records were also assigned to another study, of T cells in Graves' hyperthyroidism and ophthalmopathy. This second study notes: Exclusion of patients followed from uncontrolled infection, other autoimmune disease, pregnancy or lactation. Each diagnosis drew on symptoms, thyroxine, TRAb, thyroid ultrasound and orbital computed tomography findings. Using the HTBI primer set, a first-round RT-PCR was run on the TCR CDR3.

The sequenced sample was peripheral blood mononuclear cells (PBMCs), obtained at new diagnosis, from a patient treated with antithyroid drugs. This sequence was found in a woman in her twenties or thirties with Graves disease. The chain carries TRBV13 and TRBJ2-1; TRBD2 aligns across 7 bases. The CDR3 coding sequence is TGTGCCAGCAGCCCCGCGGGAGTTACCTACAATGAGCAGTTCTTC. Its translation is CASSPAGVTYNEQFF. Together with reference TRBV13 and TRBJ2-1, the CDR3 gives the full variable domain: AAGVIQSPRHLIKEKRETATLKCYPIPRHDTVYWYQQGPGQDPQFLISFYEKMQSDKGSIPDRFSAQQFSDYHSELNMSSLELGDSALYFCASSPAGVTYNEQFFGPGTRLTVL.